The entry that follows covers one T cell receptor beta chain sequence. The antigen is not known. One end of the junction is discordant with germline, which a read error may explain. Germline CDR1 SGHVS, CDR2 FQNEAQ. CDR3 length: 19 residues. This record belongs to a study of T cell repertoires in cytomegalovirus infection. Using its own MiXCR run on the reads, TCRdb lists one record per CDR3 protein. The sample lists around 750,000 distinct CDR3 sequences, 30% to 35% occurring once. This specimen was cultured CD8+ T cells from PBMCs, taken from culture after CMV antigen stimulation. The chain employs TRBV7-8 and TRBJ1-3; the match to TRBD1 covers 8 bases. This clonotype was obtained from a human donor in good health (CMV status not recorded). Some clones in this sample may be carry-over from other donors' samples. The CDR3 sequence: CASSLRRGDRSSSRNTIYF. In nucleotides, the CDR3 is TGTGCCAGCAGCTTAAGACGAGGGGACAGGTCGAGCTCTAGAAACACCATATATTTT.